This T cell receptor beta chain originates from a study of neurological immune-mediated disorders. This clonotype was picked up many times. Its antigen is not identified. The study's findings and limits: Multiple sclerosis patients had less TCR clonal expansion than even healthy controls, unlike HTLV-1-associated myelopathy. Across subjects, no CDR3 amino acid sequence appeared in expanded clones of more than one subject, a finding that suggested private repertoires in all groups.

Synthesis of cDNA was performed by 5'RACE using 10-nucleotide random UMIs. TCRdb processed the 5' RACE reads anew with MiXCR; each CDR3 protein has one entry. The sample holds tens of thousands of distinct CDR3 sequences, about a tenth seen once. Germline values: CDR1 LGHDT, CDR2 YNNKEL (reference sequence). V was trimmed by 3 bases and J by 9 bases, leaving 12 bases between them. The CDR3 has 14 residues. For the unsorted libraries, 2 million PBMCs stored at -80 C served as input. This TCR derives from a woman in her thirties with HTLV-1-associated myelopathy (HAM/TSP). Sequencing input: PBMCs. This rearrangement joins TRBV3-1 to TRBJ1-6; D possibly corresponds to TRBD1 (5 bases). The chain's CDR3 is CASSQGQGSSPLHF. The CDR3 region has the DNA TGTGCCAGCAGCCAGGGGCAGGGCAGTTCACCCCTCCACTTT.